Listed here are 11 T cell receptor beta chains from one sample, sequenced in a study of identical twins. In TCRdb, the 5' RACE reads were re-called with MiXCR into one record per CDR3 protein. Of 1.5 million to 2 million distinct CDR3 sequences listed, around a third were seen once; the top ten hold about 0.27%. The sequenced sample was cord blood. These receptors were collected from a newborn girl in good health.

This clonotype was found a few times. This chain joins TRBV29-1 and TRBJ2-1, with 9 bases aligning to TRBD2. V lost 6 bases, J lost 5 bases, and 23 bases stayed unmatched. Germline CDR1 reads SQVTM; CDR2 reads ANQGSEA. This CDR3 has 19 residues. CDR3 loop: CSVADASGRQGWGDNEQFF. The CDR3 coding sequence is TGCAGCGTCGCAGATGCCAGCGGGAGGCAGGGTTGGGGTGACAATGAGCAGTTCTTC.

V and J are TRBV11-1 and TRBJ2-1; no firm D call. From germline, CDR1 is SGHAT and CDR2 FQDESV (reference sequence). The V end lost 3 bases, the J end lost 0 bases, and 18 bases lay between the germline ends. The length of the CDR3 is 18 residues. The CDR3 loop reads CASSFPLNGTVSYNEQFF. The DNA for the CDR3 is TGTGCCAGCAGCTTCCCCTTGAACGGAACGGTCTCCTACAATGAGCAGTTCTTC.

About this clonotype: One junction end does not reproduce the germline sequence, and a read error may be involved. The genes are TRBV19 and TRBJ1-2, with D unresolved. Germline loops: CDR1 LNHDA, CDR2 SQIVND (reference sequence). This CDR3 has 15 residues. For the CDR3, the DNA is TGTGCCAGTAGTGTAGAGGCCTTTCGGTGGTATGGCTACACCTTC. Translating it yields CASSVEAFRWYGYTF. Full variable domain (rest looked up from reference TRBV19 and TRBJ1-2): DGGITQSPKYLFRKEGQNVTLSCEQNLNHDAMYWYRQDPGQGLRLIYYSQIVNDFQKGDIAEGYSVSREKKESFPLTVTSAQKNPTAFYLCASSVEAFRWYGYTFGSGTRLTVV.

This clonotype was seen more than once but under ten times. The chain is built from TRBV7-9 and TRBJ2-5, with D unclear. The CDR3 extends over 15 amino acids. Trimming took 5 bases from V and 2 from J, leaving 15 bases between them. Germline assignment: CDR1 SEHNR and CDR2 FQNEAQ (reference sequence). The CDR3 nucleotides are TGTGCCAGCAGCCTACTCGGACGGATACAAGAGACCCAGTACTTC. This sequence encodes CASSLLGRIQETQYF.

As regards this clonotype: Germline and junction disagree at one end, which may indicate a read error. Written as DNA, the CDR3 is TGTGCCAGCAGTCCGCCTGGACTCTCCTACAATGAGCCGTACTTC. Protein: CASSPPGLSYNEPYF. The J gene is TRBJ2-7, the V gene TRBV2; possible D gene TRBD2, 5 bases. CDR1 SNHLY and CDR2 FYNNEI come from the germline V gene. The CDR3 length is 15 residues. Drawing the rest from reference TRBV2 and TRBJ2-7, the complete variable domain is EPEVTQTPSHQVTQMGQEVILRCVPISNHLYFYWYRQILGQKVEFLVSFYNNEISEKSEIFDDQFSVERPDGSNFTLKIRSTKLEDSAMYFCASSPPGLSYNEPYFGPGTRLTVT.

This sequence joins TRBV10-3 and TRBJ2-1; 7 bases line up with TRBD1. Matching the DNA end better, TRBJ2-7 makes the J call doubtful. This CDR3 region has 13 residues. The V gene's germline CDR1 is ENHRY and CDR2 SYGVKD. As DNA, the CDR3 is TGTGCCACCGGACAGGATACCTACAATGAGCAGTACTTC. Encoded protein: CATGQDTYNEQYF.

This sequence joins TRBV3-1 and TRBJ1-5, with TRBD1 as a possible D gene (5 bases). Per the germline V gene, CDR1 is LGHDT and CDR2 is YNNKEL (reference sequence). Between the trimmed V and J ends, which lost 4 bases and 5 bases, there was a span of 12 bases. CDR3 length: 14 amino acids. Here the CDR3 DNA reads TGTGCCAGCAGCCCCCCAGGGCCGGATCAGCCCCAGCATTTT. Amino acids: CASSPPGPDQPQHF.

This clonotype was seen more than once but under ten times. The CDR3 coding sequence is TGTGCCAGCAGCTTAGGGGGCCCTCTCGATGAGCAGTTCTTC. Protein sequence: CASSLGGPLDEQFF. The rearrangement uses TRBV7-2 and TRBJ2-1; TRBD1 is a possible D gene (5 bases). Trimming cost V 1 base and J 8 bases, with 12 bases left between them. Germline values: CDR1 SGHTA, CDR2 FQGNSA. The length of the CDR3 is 14 residues.

This clonotype was counted only a few times. This chain joins TRBV7-9 and TRBJ1-4; TRBD1 matches at 7 bases. The CDR3 is 15 residues long. Germline V lookup: CDR1 SEHNR, CDR2 FQNEAQ (reference sequence). V was pared by 5 bases and J by 6 bases, with 9 bases of the junction left unmatched. The CDR3 DNA reads as TGTGCCAGCAGCAAGATACAGGGGCTCGATGAAAAACTGTTTTTT. It is translated as CASSKIQGLDEKLFF.

The chain joins TRBV7-6 to TRBJ2-3; a possible D gene is TRBD1 (6 bases). The V end lost 1 base, the J end lost 6 bases, and 11 bases lay between the germline ends. The CDR3 is 14 amino acids. Germline V gene lookup returns CDR1 SGHVS and CDR2 FNYEAQ. The CDR3 DNA reads as TGTGCCAGCAGCTTAGGAGTAGGGGGTGATACGCAGTATTTT. This translates into CASSLGVGGDTQYF.

In this sample, this clonotype turned up a few times. This rearrangement joins TRBV5-1 to TRBJ1-1; maybe TRBD1 (5 bases). Germline CDR1 SGHRS, CDR2 YFSETQ. V dropped 0 bases and J dropped 4 bases, with 10 bases sitting between them. The CDR3 has 14 residues. CDR3 DNA: TGCGCCAGCAGCTTGGCAGGGTTACCCACTGAAGCTTTCTTT. As protein: CASSLAGLPTEAFF.